This passage covers 4 T cell receptor beta chains from one sample sequenced in a study of control samples from healthy donors and cancer patients. Using immunoSEQ multiplex PCR, the repertoire was profiled, and TCRdb retains in-frame clones only, with some absent. The sample has more than 140,000 clones; about 89% are singletons. The source material was blood. These receptors were collected from a young man in good health.

The CDR3 loop is CASSFLSGTDTQYF. Here the CDR3 DNA reads TGTGCCAGCAGTTTTCTCAGTGGCACAGATACGCAGTATTTT. The V gene is TRBV28, the J gene TRBJ2-3; D ambiguous. Trimming took 3 bases from V and 1 from J, leaving 8 bases between them. The germline CDR1 and CDR2 sequences are MDHEN and SYDVKM. This CDR3 has 14 residues.

This clone appeared once. V gene TRBV25-1 combines with J gene TRBJ1-5, with TRBD1 matching over 8 bases. Germline CDR1 MGHDK, CDR2 SYGVNS. The CDR3 extends over 14 amino acids. V trimming: 3 bases; J trimming: 7 bases; junction bases outside the gene matches: 5. The CDR3 DNA reads TGTGCCAGCAGTGAGACAGGGGTTGGCCAGCCCCAGCATTTT. Residues: CASSETGVGQPQHF.

The sample holds a few counts of this clone. This chain uses TRBV5-3 with TRBJ2-2; tentatively, D is TRBD1 (6 bases). TRBV5-3 is assigned to the ORF class and has an uncertain function. V lost 5 bases to trimming and J lost 2 bases, with 13 bases between them. The CDR3 sequence is 15 residues long. This CDR3 reads CARSHRDPNTGELFF. For the CDR3, the DNA is TGTGCCAGAAGTCACAGGGACCCTAACACCGGGGAGCTGTTTTTT.

V usage is TRBV5-4 and J usage is TRBJ2-1; 8 positions agree with TRBD1. This CDR3 spans 13 amino acids. CDR1 and CDR2 from the germline V gene are SGHNT and YYREEE (reference sequence). J gave up 7 bases and V 2 bases, and 2 bases lay outside the gene matches. The CDR3 coding sequence is TGTGCCAGCAGCTTAGACAGGGGAAATGAGCAGTTCTTC. Residues: CASSLDRGNEQFF.